Given below is one T cell receptor beta chain in context. Its antigen is still unknown. In every patient, relapse followed autologous stem cell transplantation, while exposure to brentuximab vedotin differed. The data belong to a study of PD-1 blockade in classical Hodgkin lymphoma. Study-level results: Complete responders started with a diversity level that resembled newly diagnosed patients at baseline. Baseline TCR diversity was reportedly lower in newly diagnosed patients than in healthy donors. It was reported as lower still in relapsed/refractory patients. Whereas CD4+ TCR diversity had risen significantly by C4D1, CD8+ TCR diversity had not. The authors have not defined what causes the repertoire differences, possibly disease activity or prior therapy.

The data were produced by immunoSEQ multiplex PCR, yet TCRdb's version contains in-frame clones alone and is incomplete. The table lists roughly 81,000 clones, over 90% of them singletons. This CDR3 has 16 amino acids. The germline V gene encodes CDR1 SGHDT and CDR2 YYEEEE. Trimming cost V 1 base and J 4 bases; bases outside gene matches: 5. The receptor was isolated from a human donor with classical Hodgkin lymphoma. The sample in question was peripheral blood mononuclear cells (PBMCs), obtained before the second cycle of nivolumab. The V and J genes are TRBV5-6 and TRBJ2-2; TRBD2 aligns across 9 bases. The CDR3 spells CASSLFLTSGTGELFF. CDR3 in DNA: TGTGCCAGCAGCTTGTTCCTGACTAGCGGCACCGGGGAGCTGTTTTTT.